What follows are 12 T cell receptor beta chains derived from one specimen sequenced in a study of CD8 T cells in Susac syndrome. cDNA came from roughly 0.53 to 1 ug RNA primed by random hexamers. TCRdb ran MiXCR on the immunoSEQ multiplex PCR reads and lists one entry per CDR3 protein. The sample lists about 210,000 distinct CDR3 sequences, approximately 94% occurring once. The sequenced sample consisted of CD4+ T cells from PBMCs. Receptor source: a human donor in good health.

The chain links TRBV20-1 to TRBJ2-5; a possible D gene is TRBD2 (5 bases). Trimming pared 6 bases from V and 1 base from J, leaving 12 bases between. The CDR3 contains 13 residues. CDR1 is DFQATT, CDR2 SNEGSKA, per germline (reference sequence). In nucleotides, the CDR3 is TGCAGTGCGCTGGACGGACTCCAAGAGACCCAGTACTTC. As protein: CSALDGLQETQYF.

This clonotype showed up just once. The chain recombines TRBV12-3 or TRBV12-4 with TRBJ2-1, with D perhaps matching TRBD1 (6 bases). This CDR3 has 16 amino acids. V lost 5 bases and J 3 bases, leaving 17 bases between the germline ends. The CDR3 sequence: CASSDRSSPLYNEQFF. CDR3 nucleotides: TGTGCCAGCAGTGACAGGTCCTCTCCACTCTACAATGAGCAGTTCTTC.

CDR3 sequence: CASRSGNTQYF. CDR3 DNA sequence: TGTGCCAGCAGATCAGGAAATACGCAGTATTTT. This chain connects TRBV12-3 or TRBV12-4 to TRBJ2-3; D ambiguous. The CDR3 has 11 amino acids. V was pared by 6 bases and J by 7 bases, with 8 bases between.

CDR3 sequence (DNA): TGCAGCGTTGAAGAACGGCTTTACAATGAGCAGTTCTTC. This sequence encodes CSVEERLYNEQFF. This chain connects TRBV29-1 to TRBJ2-1; the D is unclear. This CDR3 comprises 13 residues. Germline CDR1 SQVTM, CDR2 ANQGSEA. V was shortened by 0 bases and J by 4 bases, with 7 bases between the two germline ends.

The chain couples TRBV30 to TRBJ2-1; D is unresolved. Per germline, CDR1 GTSNPN and CDR2 SVGIG (reference sequence). This CDR3 spans 11 amino acids. Trimming took off 2 bases at V and 10 bases at J, with 9 bases between the two ends. CDR3 residues: CAWSRTREQFF. DNA of the CDR3: TGTGCCTGGAGTAGAACGAGGGAGCAGTTCTTC.

The chain recombines TRBV7-8 with TRBJ2-1; no definite D call. The CDR3 contains 14 residues. Germline CDR1 is SGHVS and CDR2 is FQNEAQ. With 2 bases removed from V and 5 bases from J, the gap between germline ends came to 10 bases. The CDR3 is CASSLRLPNNEQFF. CDR3 nucleotides: TGTGCCAGCAGCTTAAGGTTACCTAACAATGAGCAGTTCTTC.

V is TRBV7-8 and J is TRBJ2-1; D is perhaps TRBD1 (5 bases). The CDR3 sequence is 12 residues long. Trimming left V 3 bases short and J 7 bases short, with 7 bases between. Germline CDR1 reads SGHVS; CDR2 reads FQNEAQ. The CDR3 region has the DNA TGTGCCAGCAGCTTCGCAGGGAATGAGCAGTTCTTC. Its protein is CASSFAGNEQFF.

The rearrangement joins TRBV2 to TRBJ1-2, with D maybe TRBD1 (5 bases). Trimming took 4 bases from V and 6 from J, leaving 15 bases between them. The germline V gene has CDR1 SNHLY and CDR2 FYNNEI. There are 14 residues in the CDR3. The CDR3 DNA is TGTGCCAGCAGTGTTGGGGCAGTGGCACATGGCTACACCTTC. Protein sequence: CASSVGAVAHGYTF.

The rearrangement uses TRBV7-2 and TRBJ2-7; D call uncertain. Trimming stripped 5 bases from V and 7 bases from J, with 15 bases between. This CDR3 comprises 13 residues. Germline V gives CDR1 SGHTA, CDR2 FQGNSA. CDR3 amino acids: CASSPDGRPEQYF. The CDR3 coding sequence is TGTGCCAGCAGCCCCGACGGGCGGCCGGAGCAGTACTTC.

The V call is TRBV20-1, the J call TRBJ2-1; a weak D match, TRBD1 (5 bases). This CDR3 is built from 12 residues. Germline V gene lookup returns CDR1 DFQATT and CDR2 SNEGSKA (reference sequence). With 3 bases removed from V and 10 bases from J, the gap between germline ends came to 13 bases. CDR3 region: CSARVTAPEQFF. As DNA, the CDR3 is TGCAGTGCTAGGGTGACAGCCCCGGAGCAGTTCTTC.

This clonotype has a single count. The chain uses TRBV3-1 and TRBJ2-5; D unclear. Trimming pared 4 bases from V and 1 base from J, leaving 13 bases between. CDR3 size: 15 residues. Germline CDR1 and CDR2: LGHDT and YNNKEL (reference sequence). In nucleotides, the CDR3 is TGTGCCAGCAGCCCTTACGTCGGGCCCCAAGAGACCCAGTACTTC. Translated: CASSPYVGPQETQYF.

The J gene is TRBJ1-5, the V gene TRBV7-2; D is ambiguous. The V gene lost 5 bases and the J gene lost 5 bases, with 13 bases spanning the gap. CDR3 size: 14 residues. CDR1 and CDR2 (germline): SGHTA, FQGNSA. CDR3 sequence (DNA): TGTGCCAGCAGCCCCCGGGAGCGTTATCAGCCCCAGCATTTT. It codes for CASSPRERYQPQHF.